Here is one TCR beta chain with its context. What it binds is unknown. The sample originates from a study of cytomegalovirus exposure and HLA in healthy donors. Notes on the study in general: The authors confirmed in vitro that a few CMV-associated chains were specific for CMV antigens.

V was clipped by 4 bases and J by 5 bases; unmatched bases: 3. The germline CDR1 and CDR2 sequences are MNHEY and SVGAGI. The CDR3 loop spans 16 amino acids. In the PCR, 60 Vbeta and 13 Jbeta primers were used. The data were produced by immunoSEQ multiplex PCR, yet TCRdb's version contains in-frame clones alone and is incomplete. The data hold about 150,000 clones, with approximately 79% observed a single time. All donors participated as healthy donors of bone marrow. Unrecorded immune exposures were likely, despite nominal health at sampling. What was sequenced was PBMCs. The genes are TRBV6-5 and TRBJ2-1, with 15 bases matching TRBD2. The clonotype originates from a woman in her thirties in good health and CMV-seronegative. The CDR3 reads CASSSGTSGRHNEQFF. As DNA, the CDR3 is TGTGCCAGCAGTTCCGGGACTAGCGGGAGGCACAATGAGCAGTTCTTC.